This T cell receptor beta chain emerged from a study of OX40 agonist ivuxolimab in advanced cancers. Method: immunoSEQ multiplex PCR; TCRdb's copy keeps in-frame clones and lacks some. This sample carries about 68,000 clones, about 82% of them seen once, and the ten largest clones take about a tenth. The germline CDR1 and CDR2 sequences are LNHDA and SQIVND (reference sequence). The CDR3 totals 15 residues. V shed 6 bases and J shed 0 bases, with 15 bases lying between them. At baseline, cycle 4 day 1, and cycle 7 day 1, blood was sampled. The clonotype comes from an adult with an advanced solid tumor such as melanoma, head and neck, liver or kidney cancer. The chain recombines TRBV19 with TRBJ2-7; D may be TRBD1 (6 bases). Here the sequenced sample was CD4+ or CD8+ T cells sorted from blood, taken in a trial of the OX40 agonist ivuxolimab. The CDR3 loop is CASSRYRDISYEQYF. CDR3 sequence (DNA): TGTGCCAGTAGCAGATACCGGGACATCTCCTACGAGCAGTACTTC. The full variable domain, in which reference TRBV19 and TRBJ2-7 provide the parts outside the CDR3, is DGGITQSPKYLFRKEGQNVTLSCEQNLNHDAMYWYRQDPGQGLRLIYYSQIVNDFQKGDIAEGYSVSREKKESFPLTVTSAQKNPTAFYLCASSRYRDISYEQYFGPGTRLTVT.